These 12 T cell receptor beta chains share one sample of origin, sequenced in a study of cytomegalovirus exposure and HLA in healthy donors listed by TCRdb under 2017. The library was made by the immunoSEQ multiplex PCR assay. The multiplex PCR relied on a mix of 60 forward primers for TCR Vbeta segments and 13 reverse primers for TCR Jbeta segments. TCRdb holds this immuneACCESS table with in-frame rearrangements only. Some clones are missing; in checked studies, unresolved V genes explain under half, and the rest has no known cause. Here the sample has 80,000 to 100,000 clones; 55% to 75% occur a single time. 2% to 3% of the sample comes from the top ten. The specimen sequenced was PBMCs. These receptor sequences come from a man between 45 and 60 years old in good health and CMV-seronegative.

A few counts support this clone. The chain couples TRBV28 to TRBJ1-1; 9 positions match TRBD1. The CDR3 loop spans 13 amino acids. The germline CDR1 and CDR2 sequences are MDHEN and SYDVKM. V shed 5 bases, J shed 12 bases, and the junction held 10 bases outside the gene matches. The CDR3 sequence: CASSTPGQGRPFF. The CDR3 coding sequence is TGTGCCAGCAGTACGCCGGGACAGGGAAGGCCTTTCTTT.

This sequence joins TRBV28 and TRBJ2-3, with 12 bases lining up with TRBD2. V shed 7 bases and J 2 bases; nucleotides not matched to a gene: 4. Germline values: CDR1 MDHEN, CDR2 SYDVKM. The CDR3 has 15 residues. The CDR3 nucleotides read TGTGCCAGCAACCTAGCGGGAGGGCTCACAGATACGCAGTATTTT. Protein: CASNLAGGLTDTQYF. Full variable domain (missing parts from reference TRBV28 and TRBJ2-3): DVKVTQSSRYLVKRTGEKVFLECVQDMDHENMFWYRQDPGLGLRLIYFSYDVKMKEKGDIPEGYSVSREKKERFSLILESASTNQTSMYLCASNLAGGLTDTQYFGPGTRLTVL.

V gene TRBV2 combines with J gene TRBJ1-2; a possible D gene is TRBD1 (5 bases). Trimming took 2 bases from V and 6 from J, leaving 7 bases between them. CDR1 is SNHLY and CDR2 is FYNNEI in the germline V gene. The CDR3 consists of 12 residues. In nucleotides, the CDR3 is TGTGCCAGCAGTGAACAGGGTAATGGCTACACCTTC. Protein product: CASSEQGNGYTF.

This chain joins TRBV4-3 and TRBJ1-2; D remains unclear. CDR3 length equals 14 residues. The germline V gene has CDR1 LGHNA and CDR2 YSLEER. Trimming removed 0 bases at V and 2 bases at J, with 7 bases between. CDR3 nucleotides: TGCGCCAGCAGCCAAGATAGCCGGAACTATGGCTACACCTTC. Its translation is CASSQDSRNYGYTF.

The chain carries TRBV11-2 and TRBJ1-2, with a weak D call TRBD1 (6 bases). V was pared by 1 base and J by 4 bases, with 10 bases between. The germline V gene has CDR1 SGHAT and CDR2 FQNNGV. This CDR3 contains 14 residues. Here the CDR3 reads CASSLVQGSYGYTF. In nucleotides, the CDR3 is TGTGCCAGCAGCTTAGTACAGGGATCCTATGGCTACACCTTC.

This chain joins TRBV5-1 and TRBJ2-1, with a weak D call TRBD2 (6 bases). Deletions cut 9 bases from V and 5 bases from J, with 12 bases between. The CDR3 loop spans 12 amino acids. The germline V gene has CDR1 SGHRS and CDR2 YFSETQ. This chain's CDR3 is CATQGGDNEQFF. CDR3 in DNA: TGCGCCACCCAAGGAGGGGACAATGAGCAGTTCTTC.

This chain links TRBV27 with TRBJ2-2; D unclear. The CDR3 consists of 14 residues. V was trimmed by 5 bases and J by 5 bases, leaving 12 bases between them. CDR1 is MNHEY and CDR2 is SMNVEV in the germline V gene (reference sequence). CDR3 coding DNA: TGTGCCAGCAGTCCTCCCCTTCGTACCGGGGAGCTGTTTTTT. It is translated as CASSPPLRTGELFF.

The chain carries TRBV7-2 and TRBJ1-3, with D unclear. CDR1 and CDR2 from the germline V gene are SGHTA and FQGNSA. CDR3 size: 15 residues. Trimming took off 2 bases at V and 2 bases at J, with 10 bases between the two ends. The CDR3 here is CASSLRGKPGNTIYF. The CDR3 DNA reads TGTGCCAGCAGCTTACGAGGAAAACCTGGAAACACCATATATTTT.

This clone was detected a few times. The chain recombines TRBV10-3 with TRBJ2-7; TRBD2 is a possible D gene (5 bases). This CDR3 is 13 amino acids long. V lost 5 bases to trimming and J lost 6 bases, with 14 bases between them. From germline, CDR1 is ENHRY and CDR2 SYGVKD. The CDR3 coding sequence is TGTGCCATCAGTTCGGACGGAGGTCTCGAGCAGTACTTC. Protein product: CAISSDGGLEQYF.

The rearrangement uses TRBV9 and TRBJ2-2; D unclear. V shed 4 bases and J shed 5 bases, with 9 bases lying between them. Germline V gives CDR1 SGDLS, CDR2 YYNGEE. The CDR3 spans 13 residues. CDR3 sequence (DNA): TGTGCCAGCAGCCCACCGGTAACCGGGGAGCTGTTTTTT. Translating it yields CASSPPVTGELFF. The full variable domain, in which reference TRBV9 and TRBJ2-2 provide the parts outside the CDR3, is DSGVTQTPKHLITATGQRVTLRCSPRSGDLSVYWYQQSLDQGLQFLIQYYNGEERAKGNILERFSAQQFPDLHSELNLSSLELGDSALYFCASSPPVTGELFFGEGSRLTVL.

The rearrangement uses TRBV30 and TRBJ2-7, with a possible D match to TRBD2 (7 bases). The CDR3 consists of 13 residues. Germline V gene data show CDR1 as GTSNPN and CDR2 as SVGIG (reference sequence). Deletions cut 3 bases from V and 4 bases from J, with 13 bases between. For the CDR3, the DNA is TGTGCCTGGAGCCGGGGGGCGGTTTACGAGCAGTACTTC. It translates to CAWSRGAVYEQYF.

V and J are TRBV2 and TRBJ2-7; 10 nucleotides match TRBD1. Germline CDR1 is SNHLY and CDR2 is FYNNEI. With V trimmed by 5 bases and J by 1 base, 5 bases remained unmatched. The CDR3 is made up of 15 amino acids. For the CDR3, the DNA is TGTGCCAGCAGTCCGAGGACAGGGGGATCCTACGAGCAGTACTTC. Translation: CASSPRTGGSYEQYF. The entire variable domain, with the rest obtained from reference TRBV2 and TRBJ2-7, is as follows: EPEVTQTPSHQVTQMGQEVILRCVPISNHLYFYWYRQILGQKVEFLVSFYNNEISEKSEIFDDQFSVERPDGSNFTLKIRSTKLEDSAMYFCASSPRTGGSYEQYFGPGTRLTVT.